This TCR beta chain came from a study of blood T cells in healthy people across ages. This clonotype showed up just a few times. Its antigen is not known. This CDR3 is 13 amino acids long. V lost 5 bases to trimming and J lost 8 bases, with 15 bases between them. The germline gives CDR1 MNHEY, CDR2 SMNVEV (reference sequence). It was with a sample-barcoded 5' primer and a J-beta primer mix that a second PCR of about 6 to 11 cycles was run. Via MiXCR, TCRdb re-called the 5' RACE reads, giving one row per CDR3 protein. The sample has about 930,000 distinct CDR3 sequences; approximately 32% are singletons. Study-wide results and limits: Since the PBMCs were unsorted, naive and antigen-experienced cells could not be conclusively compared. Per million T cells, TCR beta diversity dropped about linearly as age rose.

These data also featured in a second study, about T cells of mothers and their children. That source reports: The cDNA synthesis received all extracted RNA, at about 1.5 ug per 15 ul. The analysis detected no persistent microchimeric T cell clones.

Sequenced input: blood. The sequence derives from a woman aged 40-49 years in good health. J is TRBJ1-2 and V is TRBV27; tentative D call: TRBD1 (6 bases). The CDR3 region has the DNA TGTGCCAGCAGTGCCGAACAGGGTTGGGGCTACACCTTC. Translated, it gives CASSAEQGWGYTF.